A single sample gave rise to the 17 T cell receptor beta chains below, sequenced in a study of T cell repertoires in cytomegalovirus infection. TCRdb re-analysed the reads in MiXCR, keeping a single row per CDR3 protein. The data show about 890,000 distinct CDR3 sequences, roughly 30% seen once. No cognate antigen is known for these TCRs. The specimen comprised cultured CD8+ T cells from PBMCs, sampled from culture after CMV antigen stimulation. These receptors were taken from a human donor in good health (CMV status not recorded). Some clones in this sample may be carry-over from other donors' samples.

This chain links TRBV27 with TRBJ1-1, with a weak D call TRBD1 (6 bases). V gave up 5 bases and J gave up 6 bases, with 13 bases separating them. From germline, CDR1 is MNHEY and CDR2 SMNVEV (reference sequence). This CDR3 comprises 13 residues. In DNA, the CDR3 is TGTGCCAGCAGTCCACTGGACAGCCCTGAAGCTTTCTTT. This sequence encodes CASSPLDSPEAFF.

V gene TRBV27 combines with J gene TRBJ1-1, with 7 bases identical to TRBD1. This CDR3 region has 13 residues. With 2 bases clipped from V and 7 bases from J, the junction kept 4 bases outside the gene matches. Looked up from germline, CDR1 is MNHEY and CDR2 is SMNVEV (reference sequence). The CDR3 loop reads CASSLRGRFEAFF. The CDR3 DNA reads TGTGCCAGCAGTTTAAGGGGGCGCTTTGAAGCTTTCTTT.

The chain carries TRBV7-9 and TRBJ1-5; D remains ambiguous. Germline V gives CDR1 SEHNR, CDR2 FQNEAQ (reference sequence). The CDR3 runs 16 residues. V lost 4 bases to trimming and J lost 6 bases, with 19 bases between them. CDR3 region: CASSSAGDGSGQPQHF. The CDR3 DNA is TGTGCCAGCAGCTCAGCCGGAGACGGCAGCGGTCAGCCCCAGCATTTT.

The chain combines TRBV6-5 with TRBJ2-1, with a possible D match to TRBD1 (5 bases). The germline V gene has CDR1 MNHEY and CDR2 SVGAGI. The CDR3 runs to 14 residues. V lost 5 bases to trimming and J lost 8 bases, with 16 bases between them. The chain's CDR3 is CASSKWTSVDEQFF. The DNA of the CDR3 is TGTGCCAGCAGTAAATGGACAAGCGTCGATGAGCAGTTCTTC.

V gene TRBV15 combines with J gene TRBJ1-4; D is uncertain. Between the trimmed V and J ends, which lost 8 bases and 8 bases, there was a span of 9 bases. The CDR3 consists of 11 residues. The germline CDR1 and CDR2 sequences are LNHNV and YYDKDF (reference sequence). CDR3 amino acids: CATGTREKLFF. CDR3 coding DNA: TGTGCCACCGGCACTAGGGAAAAACTGTTTTTT. Based on the CDR3 plus reference TRBV15 and TRBJ1-4, the full variable domain is DAMVIQNPRYQVTQFGKPVTLSCSQTLNHNVMYWYQQKSSQAPKLLFHYYDKDFNNEADTPDNFQSRRPNTSFCFLDIRSPGLGDTAMYLCATGTREKLFFGSGTQLSVL.

This clonotype has at least ten counts. The V call is TRBV7-2, the J call TRBJ2-3; TRBD1 might be the D (6 bases). The CDR3 is 18 residues long. The V end was cut by 5 bases, the J end by 4 bases, with 25 bases between. The germline V gene has CDR1 SGHTA and CDR2 FQGNSA. The CDR3 DNA reads TGTGCCAGCAGCCCCCACCCCGTGACAGGCGCTGCGGCAGATACGCAGTATTTT. Protein sequence: CASSPHPVTGAAADTQYF.

J is TRBJ1-1 and V is TRBV7-9; TRBD1 agrees at 7 bases. With V trimmed by 5 bases and J by 4 bases, 7 bases remained unmatched. Germline assignment: CDR1 SEHNR and CDR2 FQNEAQ (reference sequence). The CDR3 consists of 14 residues. Here the CDR3 DNA reads TGTGCCAGCAGCCCCCCCGGGACAGTCACTGAAGCTTTCTTT. Translation gives CASSPPGTVTEAFF.

Only a few counts were recorded for this clonotype. The rearrangement joins TRBV6-2 or TRBV6-3 to TRBJ2-1; D remains unclear. V lost 2 bases and J 4 bases, leaving 9 bases between the germline ends. In germline, CDR1 is MNHEY, CDR2 SVGEGT. The CDR3 contains 14 residues. CDR3 residues: CASSYVGLYNEQFF. The CDR3 nucleotides read TGTGCCAGCAGTTACGTCGGCCTGTACAATGAGCAGTTCTTC.

There are a few counts of this clonotype. The CDR3 region is CATSDSGPEETQYF. Here the CDR3 DNA reads TGTGCCACCAGTGATTCGGGCCCGGAGGAGACCCAGTACTTC. The V gene is TRBV24-1, the J gene TRBJ2-5; D is ambiguous. The CDR3 length is 14 residues. V lost 2 bases to trimming and J lost 5 bases, with 11 bases between them. Germline CDR1 is KGHDR and CDR2 is SFDVKD.

This clonotype was counted many times. CDR3 protein: CASSSLAGADTQYF. CDR3 nucleotides: TGTGCCAGCAGCTCACTAGCGGGGGCGGATACGCAGTATTTT. This rearrangement joins TRBV7-8 to TRBJ2-3; 11 nucleotides agree with TRBD2. The trim removed 4 bases at V and 6 bases at J, leaving 3 bases unmatched. This CDR3 has 14 amino acids. Per the germline V gene, CDR1 is SGHVS and CDR2 is FQNEAQ. The variable domain in full, completed from reference TRBV7-8 and TRBJ2-3, reads GAGVSQSPRYKVAKRGQDVALRCDPISGHVSLFWYQQALGQGPEFLTYFQNEAQLDKSGLPSDRFFAERPEGSVSTLKIQRTQQEDSAVYLCASSSLAGADTQYFGPGTRLTVL.

The V gene is TRBV18, the J gene TRBJ1-5; D might be TRBD1 (6 bases). The CDR3 sequence is 15 residues long. The V gene lost 3 bases and the J gene lost 2 bases, with 11 bases spanning the gap. Germline V gene lookup returns CDR1 KGHSH and CDR2 LQKENI. The CDR3 DNA reads as TGTGCCAGCTCACCCTCAGGGGAAGGCAATCAGCCCCAGCATTTT. As protein: CASSPSGEGNQPQHF.

The chain carries TRBV7-9 and TRBJ2-7, with D possibly TRBD1 on 6 matching bases. This CDR3 region has 16 residues. CDR1 is SEHNR and CDR2 is FQNEAQ in the germline V gene (reference sequence). Between the trimmed V and J ends, which lost 5 bases and 0 bases, there was a span of 17 bases. As DNA, the CDR3 is TGTGCCAGCAGCACCAAGACAGGCCCTACCTCCTACGAGCAGTACTTC. It is translated as CASSTKTGPTSYEQYF.

The V and J genes are TRBV9 and TRBJ1-2, with a weak D call TRBD1 (5 bases). The V end lost 0 bases, the J end lost 8 bases, and 14 bases lay between the germline ends. The CDR3 contains 14 residues. Per germline, CDR1 SGDLS and CDR2 YYNGEE. The CDR3 spells CASSVADLRDGYTF. CDR3 nucleotide sequence: TGTGCCAGCAGCGTAGCAGACCTAAGGGACGGCTACACCTTC.

In its sample, this clonotype was seen a few times. The gene calls are TRBV12-3 or TRBV12-4 and TRBJ2-2; D gene ambiguous. Trimming shortened V by 9 bases and J by 4 bases, and 12 bases separated the two germline ends. The CDR3 contains 13 residues. As DNA, the CDR3 is TGTGCCAGGTTGGCCAACCGCACCGGGGAGCTGTTTTTT. This codes for CARLANRTGELFF.

Regarding this clonotype: A single base separates this from a much larger clone, so it may be a read error. The chain employs TRBV7-8 and TRBJ1-1; maybe TRBD1 (6 bases). V lost 8 bases and J 5 bases, leaving 18 bases between the germline ends. This CDR3 region has 14 residues. Germline CDR1 reads SGHVS; CDR2 reads FQNEAQ. The CDR3 loop reads CASGPGAGRTEAFF. The CDR3 DNA sequence: TGTGCCAGCGGTCCGGGGGCAGGAAGGACTGAAGCTTTCTTT.

V and J are TRBV15 and TRBJ2-1, with 9 positions matching TRBD1. Trimming cost V 5 bases and J 2 bases; bases outside gene matches: 7. The CDR3 has 16 residues. Germline-derived CDR1 and CDR2 are LNHNV and YYDKDF (reference sequence). This CDR3 is CATSAPGQGTYNEQFF. In nucleotides, the CDR3 is TGTGCCACCAGCGCCCCGGGACAGGGCACCTACAATGAGCAGTTCTTC.

This clonotype has a single count. V usage is TRBV2 and J usage is TRBJ1-1; unclear D gene. The CDR3 contains 13 residues. Looked up from germline, CDR1 is SNHLY and CDR2 is FYNNEI. Trimming removed 9 bases from V and 4 bases from J, with 15 bases in between. In nucleotides, the CDR3 is TGTGCCAGTAGGCCCAGCGTAGGCACTGAAGCTTTCTTT. It specifies CASRPSVGTEAFF.